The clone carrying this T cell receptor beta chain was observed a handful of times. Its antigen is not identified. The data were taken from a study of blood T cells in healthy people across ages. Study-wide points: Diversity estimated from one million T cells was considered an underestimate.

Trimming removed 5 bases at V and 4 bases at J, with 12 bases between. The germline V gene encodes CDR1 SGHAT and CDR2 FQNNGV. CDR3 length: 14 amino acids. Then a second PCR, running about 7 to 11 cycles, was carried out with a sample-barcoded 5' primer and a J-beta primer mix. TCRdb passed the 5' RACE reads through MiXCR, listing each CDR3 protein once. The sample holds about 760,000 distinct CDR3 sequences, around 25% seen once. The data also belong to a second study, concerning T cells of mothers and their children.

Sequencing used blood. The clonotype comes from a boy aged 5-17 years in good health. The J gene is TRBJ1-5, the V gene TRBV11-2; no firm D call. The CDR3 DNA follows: TGTGCCAGCAGCCAAGAGGTGGTAAATCAGCCCCAGCATTTT. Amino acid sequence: CASSQEVVNQPQHF.